These T cell receptor beta chains were read from a single sample in a study of T cells in Graves' hyperthyroidism and ophthalmopathy. TCRdb used MiXCR to reprocess the multiplex PCR reads, holding one entry per CDR3 protein. The repertoire consists of hundreds of thousands of distinct CDR3 sequences, with roughly 20% occurring once and the leading ten covering 16%. What was sequenced was blood. The receptors were gathered from a woman aged 50 to 60 with Graves' hyperthyroidism that later progressed to Graves' ophthalmopathy. Each CDR3 is given with its conserved first and last residue. Fields, in order: clone size, J gene, D gene, V gene, CDR3 DNA, CDR3 protein. A D gene is named only where the DNA matches it firmly. Not every row has a clone size; where given, it reads once, few, many or a size class.

clone size: .; J gene: TRBJ2-1; D gene: .; V gene: TRBV5-1; CDR3 DNA: TGCGCCAGCAGTCCACCCAGGGGCTCCTACAATGAGCAGTTCTTC; CDR3 protein: CASSPPRGSYNEQFF
clone size: few; J gene: TRBJ2-7; D gene: TRBD1; V gene: TRBV6-9; CDR3 DNA: TGTGCCAGCAGTTACCCCCGGGACAGGACCACCTACGAGCAGTACTTC; CDR3 protein: CASSYPRDRTTYEQYF
clone size: .; J gene: TRBJ2-6; D gene: TRBD1; V gene: TRBV6-5; CDR3 DNA: TGTGCCAGCAGTTACTCTTGGAGACAGGGGTACTCTGGGGCCAACGTCCTGACTTTC; CDR3 protein: CASSYSWRQGYSGANVLTF
clone size: many; J gene: TRBJ2-3; D gene: TRBD2; V gene: TRBV2; CDR3 DNA: TGTGCCAGCAAGAGCGGGGCCCACACAGATACGCAGTATTTT; CDR3 protein: CASKSGAHTDTQYF
clone size: .; J gene: TRBJ1-5; D gene: .; V gene: TRBV15; CDR3 DNA: TGTGCCACCAGCAGAGATCTTAGGGGGGCTGGTCAGCCCCAGCATTTT; CDR3 protein: CATSRDLRGAGQPQHF
clone size: .; J gene: TRBJ1-5; D gene: .; V gene: TRBV20-1; CDR3 DNA: TGCAGTGCTAGACTCTCTCCCGGGCCCCAGCATTTT; CDR3 protein: CSARLSPGPQHF
clone size: .; J gene: TRBJ1-2; D gene: TRBD1; V gene: TRBV7-2; CDR3 DNA: TGTGCCAGCAGCGGGACAGGGTGGGCTGGCTACACCTTC; CDR3 protein: CASSGTGWAGYTF
clone size: .; J gene: TRBJ1-2; D gene: .; V gene: TRBV19; CDR3 DNA: TGTGCCAGTAGTATGACAGAAGACTATGGCTACACCTTC; CDR3 protein: CASSMTEDYGYTF
clone size: .; J gene: TRBJ1-5; D gene: .; V gene: TRBV6-1; CDR3 DNA: TGTGCCAGCAATAAAGGAGGACAGAATCAGCCCCAGCATTTT; CDR3 protein: CASNKGGQNQPQHF
clone size: few; J gene: TRBJ1-2; D gene: .; V gene: TRBV20-1; CDR3 DNA: TGCAGTGCCGGGCAGGGGTCCTATGGCTACACCTTC; CDR3 protein: CSAGQGSYGYTF
clone size: many; J gene: TRBJ2-1; D gene: TRBD2; V gene: TRBV5-6; CDR3 DNA: TGTGCCAGCAGCGGAATCGGACTAGCCGCCTGGAATGAGCAGTTCTTC; CDR3 protein: CASSGIGLAAWNEQFF
clone size: many; J gene: TRBJ2-3; D gene: .; V gene: TRBV2; CDR3 DNA: TGTGCCAGCAGTGAGGGCAGAAGCACAGATACGCAGTATTTT; CDR3 protein: CASSEGRSTDTQYF
clone size: few; J gene: TRBJ1-4; D gene: TRBD1; V gene: TRBV7-2; CDR3 DNA: TGTGCCAGCAGTCCGGACAGGGGGAAACTGTTTTTT; CDR3 protein: CASSPDRGKLFF
clone size: .; J gene: TRBJ2-3; D gene: TRBD2; V gene: TRBV6-1; CDR3 DNA: TGTGCCACCGCAAGGACTAGCCGCACAGATACGCAGTATTTT; CDR3 protein: CATARTSRTDTQYF
clone size: many; J gene: TRBJ2-3; D gene: TRBD1; V gene: TRBV3-1; CDR3 DNA: TGTGCCAGCAGCCAAGGAACGGACAGGGAGTTAGATACGCAGTATTTT; CDR3 protein: CASSQGTDRELDTQYF
clone size: .; J gene: TRBJ2-5; D gene: .; V gene: TRBV18; CDR3 DNA: TGTGCCAGCTCATCGGCACAGCCACCTCGAGAGACCCAGTACTTC; CDR3 protein: CASSSAQPPRETQYF
clone size: few; J gene: TRBJ1-4; D gene: .; V gene: TRBV11-2; CDR3 DNA: TGTGCCAGCAGCTTAGCACACCTCTGGGGAGAACTGTTTTTT; CDR3 protein: CASSLAHLWGELFF
clone size: few; J gene: TRBJ1-2; D gene: .; V gene: TRBV3-1; CDR3 DNA: TGTGCCAGCAGCCAAGATAGGTCCGGGGGTGGCTACACCTTC; CDR3 protein: CASSQDRSGGGYTF
clone size: .; J gene: TRBJ2-5; D gene: .; V gene: TRBV29-1; CDR3 DNA: TGCAGCGGACGGACATGGGAAGATACCCAGTACTTC; CDR3 protein: CSGRTWEDTQYF
clone size: many; J gene: TRBJ1-2; D gene: TRBD1; V gene: TRBV2; CDR3 DNA: TGTGCCAGCATACCCCGACAGGGGGTGGATGGCTACACCTTC; CDR3 protein: CASIPRQGVDGYTF
clone size: .; J gene: TRBJ2-2; D gene: TRBD2; V gene: TRBV28; CDR3 DNA: TGTGCCACCTTGAACCCGGGACTATACACCGGGGAGCTGTTTTTT; CDR3 protein: CATLNPGLYTGELFF
clone size: .; J gene: TRBJ2-1; D gene: .; V gene: TRBV2; CDR3 DNA: TGTGCCAGCAGCCTGGGGTACACCGGGGAGCAGTTCTTC; CDR3 protein: CASSLGYTGEQFF
clone size: many; J gene: TRBJ1-2; D gene: .; V gene: TRBV11-2; CDR3 DNA: TGTGCCAGCAGCTTAGTGGGTGACAGTGCCTATGGCTACACCTTC; CDR3 protein: CASSLVGDSAYGYTF
clone size: few; J gene: TRBJ2-7; D gene: .; V gene: TRBV18; CDR3 DNA: TGTGCCAGCTCAGGAAGCGGGACAGCTAACTACGAGCAGTACTTC; CDR3 protein: CASSGSGTANYEQYF
clone size: few; J gene: TRBJ2-7; D gene: TRBD2; V gene: TRBV13; CDR3 DNA: TGTGCCAGCAGCTTATCTCCGGGAGGTTACGAGCAGTACTTC; CDR3 protein: CASSLSPGGYEQYF
clone size: many; J gene: TRBJ2-1; D gene: .; V gene: TRBV7-3; CDR3 DNA: TGTGCCAGCAGCTGGCCGGGGGAATACAATGAGCAGTTCTTC; CDR3 protein: CASSWPGEYNEQFF
clone size: .; J gene: TRBJ2-7; D gene: .; V gene: TRBV20-1; CDR3 DNA: TGCAGTGCGAGGGGTGGGCAGAACTTTGCCTACGAGCAGTACTTC; CDR3 protein: CSARGGQNFAYEQYF
clone size: many; J gene: TRBJ2-5; D gene: .; V gene: TRBV7-8; CDR3 DNA: TGTGCCAGCAGCTTACGAGGCCGGGGAGAGACCCAGTACTTC; CDR3 protein: CASSLRGRGETQYF
clone size: many; J gene: TRBJ1-1; D gene: .; V gene: TRBV6-1; CDR3 DNA: TGTGCCAGCAGTAGGGTGTACACTGAAGCTTTCTTT; CDR3 protein: CASSRVYTEAFF